A selection of T cell receptor beta chains follows, all from one sample in a study of blood T cell repertoires in COVID-19. Here immunoSEQ multiplex PCR was the method, and the copy in TCRdb shows in-frame clones only, minus some. The table lists about 440,000 clones, roughly 88% of them singletons, with around an eighth in the top ten. Material for sequencing was peripheral blood. The receptors stem from a woman aged 45-65 years with COVID-19, enrolled during active disease. CDR3s leave out the opening cysteine and the closing phenylalanine or tryptophan. The D gene is left open where the match is weak.

J | D | V | CDR3
TRBJ1-4 | TRBD1 | TRBV27 | ASRDRGGEKLF
TRBJ1-2 | TRBD1 | TRBV19 | ASDRGQVGGYT
TRBJ2-2 | TRBD1 | TRBV5-1 | ASSLGTGEFSGELF
TRBJ2-7 | TRBD2 | TRBV6-5 | ASSSTSGGAYEQY
TRBJ1-2 | TRBD1 | TRBV9 | ASGGTGAYT
TRBJ1-2 | - | TRBV5-6 | ASSRRQYGYT
TRBJ2-5 | TRBD1 | TRBV28 | ASSQTGEETQY
TRBJ2-2 | - | TRBV15 | ATSTRGRGPQNTGELF
TRBJ2-2 | - | TRBV4-1 | ASSPITGGPTGELF
TRBJ1-5 | TRBD1 | TRBV13 | ASSLGDREVQPQH
TRBJ2-5 | - | TRBV9 | ASSVGGDYQETQY
TRBJ1-2 | TRBD1 | TRBV6-6 | ASSPGTENGYT
TRBJ1-6 | - | TRBV6-5 | ASSWTLGGDSPLH
TRBJ2-7 | TRBD1 | TRBV18 | ASSPPHGDGTGPYEQY
TRBJ2-7 | - | TRBV3-1/TRBV3-2 | ASSQDISSYEQY
TRBJ1-1 | - | TRBV23-1 | ASIRPRSTEAF
TRBJ2-2 | - | TRBV30 | ASQTRGTGELF
TRBJ2-3 | - | TRBV12-5 | ASGLGAFGTQY
TRBJ2-7 | TRBD2 | TRBV7-6 | ASSLQRGFLYEQY
TRBJ1-1 | - | TRBV7-9 | ASSGARGNTEAF